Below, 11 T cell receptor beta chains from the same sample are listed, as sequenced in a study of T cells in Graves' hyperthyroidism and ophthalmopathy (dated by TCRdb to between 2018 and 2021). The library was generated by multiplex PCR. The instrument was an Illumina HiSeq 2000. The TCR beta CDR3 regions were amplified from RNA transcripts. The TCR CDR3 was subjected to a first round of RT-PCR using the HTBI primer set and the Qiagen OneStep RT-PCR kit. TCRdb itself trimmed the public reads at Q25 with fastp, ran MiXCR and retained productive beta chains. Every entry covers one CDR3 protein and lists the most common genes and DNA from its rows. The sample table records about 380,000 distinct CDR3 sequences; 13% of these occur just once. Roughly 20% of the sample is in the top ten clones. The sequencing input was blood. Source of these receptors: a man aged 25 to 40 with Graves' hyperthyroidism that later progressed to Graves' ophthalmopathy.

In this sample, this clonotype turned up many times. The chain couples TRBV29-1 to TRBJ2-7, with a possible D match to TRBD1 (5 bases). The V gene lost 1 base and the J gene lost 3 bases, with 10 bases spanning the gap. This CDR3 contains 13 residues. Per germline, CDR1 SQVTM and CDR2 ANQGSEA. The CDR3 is CSVEAQGDYEQYF. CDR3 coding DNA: TGCAGCGTTGAAGCCCAGGGTGACTACGAGCAGTACTTC.

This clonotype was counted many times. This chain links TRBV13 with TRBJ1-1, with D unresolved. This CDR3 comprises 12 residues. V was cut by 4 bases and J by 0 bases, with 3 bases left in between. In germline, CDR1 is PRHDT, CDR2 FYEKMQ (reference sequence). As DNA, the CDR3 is TGTGCCAGCAGCTCAGTGAACACTGAAGCTTTCTTT. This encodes CASSSVNTEAFF.

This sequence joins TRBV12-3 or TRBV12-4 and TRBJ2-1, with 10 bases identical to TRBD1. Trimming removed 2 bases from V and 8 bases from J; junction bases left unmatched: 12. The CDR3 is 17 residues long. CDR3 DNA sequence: TGTGCCAGCAGTTTATGGACAGGGGGATTTCGATCCGATGAGCAGTTCTTC. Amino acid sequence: CASSLWTGGFRSDEQFF.

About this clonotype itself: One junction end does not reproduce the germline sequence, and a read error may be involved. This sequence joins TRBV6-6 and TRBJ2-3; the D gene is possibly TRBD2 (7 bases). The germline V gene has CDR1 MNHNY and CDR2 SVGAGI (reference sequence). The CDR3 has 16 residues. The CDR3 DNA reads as TGTGCCAGCAGTCACTCGGGGGGCTTAAAGACAGATACGCAGTATTTT. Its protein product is CASSHSGGLKTDTQYF.

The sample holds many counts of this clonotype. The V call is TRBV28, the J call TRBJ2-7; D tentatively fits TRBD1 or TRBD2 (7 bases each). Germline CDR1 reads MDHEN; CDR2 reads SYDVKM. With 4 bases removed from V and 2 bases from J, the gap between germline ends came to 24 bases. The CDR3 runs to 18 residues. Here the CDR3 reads CASSSNPGGGGIPYEQYF. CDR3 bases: TGTGCCAGCAGTTCAAATCCAGGGGGAGGGGGCATACCCTACGAGCAGTACTTC.

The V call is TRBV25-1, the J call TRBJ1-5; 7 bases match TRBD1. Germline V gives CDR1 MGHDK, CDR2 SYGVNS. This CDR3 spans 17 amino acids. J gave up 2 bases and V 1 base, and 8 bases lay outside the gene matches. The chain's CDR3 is CASSELRGRKGNQPQHF. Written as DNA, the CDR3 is TGTGCCAGCAGTGAATTGAGGGGGCGGAAAGGCAATCAGCCCCAGCATTTT.

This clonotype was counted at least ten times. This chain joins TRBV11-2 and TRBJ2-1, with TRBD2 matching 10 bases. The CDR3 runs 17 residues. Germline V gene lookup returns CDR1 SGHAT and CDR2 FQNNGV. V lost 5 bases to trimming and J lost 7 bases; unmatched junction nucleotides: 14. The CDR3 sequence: CASSPIAGGLGLNEQFF. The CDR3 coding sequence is TGTGCCAGCAGCCCGATAGCGGGGGGCCTGGGACTAAATGAGCAGTTCTTC.

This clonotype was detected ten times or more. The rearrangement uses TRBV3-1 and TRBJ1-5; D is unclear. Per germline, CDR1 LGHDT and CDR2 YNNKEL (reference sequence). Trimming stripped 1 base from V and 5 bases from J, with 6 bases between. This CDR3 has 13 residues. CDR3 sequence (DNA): TGTGCCAGCAGCCAAGGTAACTATCAGCCCCAGCATTTT. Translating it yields CASSQGNYQPQHF.

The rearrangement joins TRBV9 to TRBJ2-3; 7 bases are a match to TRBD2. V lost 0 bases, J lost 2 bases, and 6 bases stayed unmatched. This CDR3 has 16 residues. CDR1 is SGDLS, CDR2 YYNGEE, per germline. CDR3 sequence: CASSVDPGGPTDTQYF. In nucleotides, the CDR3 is TGTGCCAGCAGCGTAGATCCGGGGGGACCCACAGATACGCAGTATTTT.

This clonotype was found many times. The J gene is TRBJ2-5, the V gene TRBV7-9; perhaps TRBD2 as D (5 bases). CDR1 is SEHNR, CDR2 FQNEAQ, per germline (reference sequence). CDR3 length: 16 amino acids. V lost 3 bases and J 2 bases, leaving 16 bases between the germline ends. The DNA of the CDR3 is TGTGCCAGCAGCTTGGGAGAAGGCCTTACTCAAGAGACCCAGTACTTC. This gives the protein CASSLGEGLTQETQYF.

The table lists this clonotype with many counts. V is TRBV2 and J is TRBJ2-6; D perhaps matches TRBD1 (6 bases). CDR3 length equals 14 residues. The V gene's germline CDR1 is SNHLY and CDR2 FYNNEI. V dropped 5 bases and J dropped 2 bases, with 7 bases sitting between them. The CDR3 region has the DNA TGTGCCAGCAGTCACAGGGCTGGGGCCAACGTCCTGACTTTC. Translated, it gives CASSHRAGANVLTF.